The TCR beta chain under discussion was sequenced for a study of blood T cells in healthy people across ages. Study information: Template switching captured about one barcoded beta molecule per two T cells.

Only a few counts were recorded for this clonotype. This CDR3 is built from 16 residues. CDR1 and CDR2 (germline): LNHNV, YYDKDF (reference sequence). V lost 3 bases and J lost 1; bases outside the gene matches: 8. The authors ran a second PCR of roughly 6 to 12 cycles using a sample-barcoded 5' primer and a J-beta primer mix. From the 5' RACE reads, TCRdb called clonotypes with MiXCR, one entry per CDR3 protein. Counted here are more than 800,000 distinct CDR3 sequences, roughly 26% occurring once; the ten biggest clones make up around 16%. Extractions gave at least 5 micrograms of total RNA per sample.

The sample consisted of blood. The TCR originated in an elderly woman in good health. The chain joins TRBV15 to TRBJ2-5, with 7 bases fitting TRBD1. The DNA for the CDR3 is TGTGCCACCAGCAGGGATTTAACAGGGGTCCAAGAGACCCAGTACTTC. Protein: CATSRDLTGVQETQYF.